This is a list of T cell receptor beta chains from one sample in a study of vaccination and CD4 T cells after COVID-19. These TCRs' antigens remain unknown. TCRdb passed the PCR reads through MiXCR, listing each CDR3 protein once. This sample has tens of thousands of distinct CDR3 sequences, with less than 45% found just once. Sequencing used CD4+ T cells from blood, cultured in vitro, obtained about 7 months after SARS-CoV-2 vaccination. Receptors were obtained from a human donor who had recovered from COVID-19. CDR3s include the opening cysteine and the closing phenylalanine or tryptophan. The order of the fields is V gene, clone size, CDR3 length, CDR3 protein. A clone size is listed for some rows: how often the clone was seen (once, few, many), or a class if it is expanded.

TRBV28,-,16,CASRSDRGPLNQPQHF
TRBV20-1,-,13,CSAREGGVTEAFF
TRBV20-1,-,13,CSARAGSHNEQFF
TRBV14,-,14,CASSQEVGDSPLHF
TRBV4-1,-,15,CASSRGAGPDHEQYF
TRBV20-1,few,15,CSAFPSGFIVETQYF
TRBV2,few,11,CASGYSETQYF
TRBV20-1,-,13,CSARWGEGRGYTF
TRBV5-6,-,14,CASSFTGTEYEQYF
TRBV20-1,-,12,CSASGVNTEAFF
TRBV6-2/TRBV6-3,-,15,CASSYSTGAGYGYTF
TRBV29-1,-,15,CSVEDRAGGAYEQYF
TRBV6-1,-,13,CATQAARDTEAFF
TRBV20-1,few,15,CSASDPGGDYNEQFF
TRBV12-3/TRBV12-4,few,13,CASNRGPNTEAFF
TRBV6-1,-,13,CASSNAGNTEAFF
TRBV20-1,-,15,CSARPGTSAQETQYF
TRBV6-2/TRBV6-3,once,14,CASSYVAGGRTQYF
TRBV7-9,-,16,CASSIHSGQGSYGYTF
TRBV20-1,-,15,CSARETAVMNTEAFF
TRBV12-3/TRBV12-4,once,14,CASSLFGSNSPLHF
TRBV15,-,13,CATSRDRVYEQYF
TRBV24-1,-,15,CATSDDRYSYNEQFF
TRBV27,-,13,CASSGRAPYEQYF
TRBV20-1,few,14,CSARDLGQGYEQYF
TRBV28,-,15,CASSEYQGSSYEQYF
TRBV28,-,17,CASRVVSRRTQQETQYF
TRBV25-1,-,17,CASSESGLSSYNSPLHF
TRBV4-1,-,15,CASSQPGLTQETQYF
TRBV14,-,15,CASSQRDSHWYGYTF
TRBV6-2/TRBV6-3,-,14,CASRTGRVTNEQYF
TRBV6-1,-,16,CASRRKRVGTYNEQFF
TRBV6-2/TRBV6-3,-,13,CASSYWGADTQYF
TRBV20-1,-,13,CSGLTSGEYEQYF
TRBV24-1,once,12,CATSDNAYGYTF
TRBV20-1,-,14,CSATGRAVRYEQYF
TRBV6-1,few,16,CASTRWATERNQPQHF
TRBV19,-,16,CASSTHSGSPQETQYF
TRBV21-1,once,15,CASSKWAGGPNEQFF
TRBV20-1,few,11,CSAPGAGEQFF
TRBV15,-,13,CATSRDREETQYF
TRBV15,few,15,CATSARSGSRDEQFF
TRBV6-2/TRBV6-3,-,15,CASRPNEGLHSPLHF
TRBV19,-,14,CASSIRREGQPQHF
TRBV2,-,11,CASRSSDEQFF
TRBV6-1,once,12,CASHSRADTQYF
TRBV5-1,-,17,CASSLAFSSAHQETQYF
TRBV7-6,-,15,CASSLVGSYNSPLHF
TRBV2,few,16,CASSRDRGRPNQPQHF
TRBV7-9,-,12,CASSSRQFGYTF
TRBV20-1,medium-sized,14,CSASRVANNQPQHF
TRBV20-1,-,9,CSARVKQYF
TRBV5-4,-,13,CASSPRQGHGYTF
TRBV4-1,few,19,CASSQDLIKGLAGGETQYF